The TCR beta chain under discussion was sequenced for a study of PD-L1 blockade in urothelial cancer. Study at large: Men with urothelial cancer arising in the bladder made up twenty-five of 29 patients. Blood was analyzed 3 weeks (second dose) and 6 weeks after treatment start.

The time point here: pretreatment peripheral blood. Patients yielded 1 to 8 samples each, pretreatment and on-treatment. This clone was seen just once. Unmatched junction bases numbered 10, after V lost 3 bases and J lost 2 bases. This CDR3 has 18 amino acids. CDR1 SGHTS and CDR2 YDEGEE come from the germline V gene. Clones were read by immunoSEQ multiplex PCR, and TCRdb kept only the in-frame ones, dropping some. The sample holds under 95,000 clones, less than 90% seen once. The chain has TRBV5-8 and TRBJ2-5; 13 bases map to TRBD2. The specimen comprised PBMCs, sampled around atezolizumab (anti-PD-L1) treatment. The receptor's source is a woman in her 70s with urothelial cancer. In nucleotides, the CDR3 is TGTGCCAGCAGCTCCGGGTCGACTAGCGGGGGGCCACAAGAGACCCAGTACTTC. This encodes CASSSGSTSGGPQETQYF.